This T cell receptor (beta chain) was recorded in a study of STAT3 mutations in large granular lymphocyte leukemia. Study conclusions and caveats: In T-cell large granular lymphocyte leukemia, about half of patients showed multiple immunodominant subclonotypes. In several patients, dominant TCR clone burden exceeded STAT3 mutant burden, suggesting STAT3 mutation arose secondarily. Differing intervals and regimens complicate linking therapy response to clone burden. Some patients had persisting codominant clonotypes that could mask small clones.

With respect to this clone: The antigen is not known.

TCRdb keeps only in-frame clones here, not all; method: immunoSEQ multiplex PCR. This table holds about 40,000 clones, roughly 90% found once. Deletions cut 3 bases from V and 1 base from J, with 7 bases between. The CDR3 runs to 13 residues. CDR1 is SGHRS and CDR2 is YFSETQ in the germline V gene. Sequenced material: PBMCs. This clonotype was sampled from a human donor with T large granular lymphocyte leukemia. Some clones in this sample may be carry-over from other donors' samples. The chain joins TRBV5-1 to TRBJ2-5; unclear D gene. CDR3 residues: CASSSRPQETQYF. For the CDR3, the DNA is TGCGCCAGCAGCTCCCGACCCCAAGAGACCCAGTACTTC.